The text below deals with one TCR beta chain. The target antigen is unknown. This entry is derived from a study of glioma-infiltrating T cells after dendritic cell vaccination. Study results and caveats: Complete blood and tumor specimen sets were limited to few patients.

Time point: after dendritic cell vaccination, including at tumor progression/relapse. All glioblastoma patients lacked an isocitrate dehydrogenase mutation. TCRB CDR3 was amplified from 2 ug genomic DNA or less. The primer mix had 60 V beta and 13 J beta primers. The protocol was immunoSEQ multiplex PCR, while the TCRdb copy is restricted to in-frame clones and leaves out a portion. The repertoire consists of about 9,200 clones, with roughly 86% occurring once and the leading ten covering under 50%. The length of the CDR3 is 13 residues. The ends were cut back, 6 bases at V and 7 bases at J, with 13 bases in the middle. Germline V gene sequence: CDR1 SNHLY, CDR2 FYNNEI.

This clonotype originated in a human donor with glioblastoma. The sequencing used blood, collected after dendritic cell vaccination. The chain carries TRBV2 and TRBJ2-1; possibly TRBD2 for D (6 bases). Here the CDR3 DNA reads TGTGCCAGCAGGGGAGGATTGGGGAATGAGCAGTTCTTC. Translated: CASRGGLGNEQFF.